This TCR beta chain was recorded in a study of shared clonotypes between healthy human individuals (dated by TCRdb to 2018 to 2020). Notes on the research overall: The cohort comprised a couple of women and a few men aged 18 to 49 years. Per donor, three plates each were used for CD4 naive and CD4 memory, two for CD8 naive, and one for CD8 memory. Leukapheresis yielded between about 0.94 and 8.9 billion PBMCs per donor. To estimate repertoire size and how much clonotypes are shared between individuals, the study performed deep sequencing of blood TCR repertoires from roughly five healthy adults. To increase sequencing depth and limit assay-specific biases, TCR repertoire library preparation and sequencing were carried out by different laboratories using diverse techniques. What the work shows at the level of the full study, not this receptor alone: Rarefaction of sorted-subset datasets indicated incomplete sequencing despite the large sequencing depth. Pairwise subsampling led to the expectation that sequencing depth would affect the degree of clonotype sharing among donors. Because the study included a small number of donors, the genetic and exposure-history diversity represented was limited. Compared with non-shared clonotypes, the clonotypes found in all four sorted-subset donors had higher generation probabilities. About 5% of naive CD4, 3% to 4% of naive CD8, roughly 2.5% of memory CD4, and about 0.4% of memory CD8 clonotypes were shared across a few donors. Sampling was limited to blood, and TCR repertoires in tissue likely differ from TCR repertoires in blood. Naive subsets generally had larger estimated clonotype richness than memory subsets.

Note on this clone: The specificity of this receptor is unknown. Base quality data are lacking; no much larger clone is found one base away.

Donors were healthy HIV-negative adults with no recently reported acute infections or vaccinations. All donors were Caucasian adults living in Nashville, Tennessee, USA. Magnetic negative selection was used to enrich CD4+ T cells, after which naive cells were positively selected on CD45RA and the negative fraction became the memory subset. Blood was obtained by leukapheresis, after which PBMCs were separated by Ficoll-Histopaque density gradient centrifugation and cryopreserved in liquid nitrogen vapor phase. Analytical flow cytometry was used to check the purity and quantity of each magnetically sorted T cell population. Each sorted fraction had its genomic DNA isolated and then quantified by UV absorbance on a Nanodrop 2000c. V is shortened by 4 bases, J by 0 bases, and the region joining them spans 15 bases. There are 16 amino acids in the CDR3, from cysteine to phenylalanine inclusive. Only the CDR3 DNA stays, 48 bases, in frame from base 1. Looking up the germline V gene yields CDR1 SGHRS and CDR2 YFSETQ.

Using the deep immunoSEQ assay, TCR CDR3 regions were amplified from genomic DNA by multiplex PCR. Extracted genomic DNA from each cell subset was distributed evenly across all wells of several immunoSEQ 96-well plates, and each plate was treated as a replicate. For sorted subsets, each replicate PCR was loaded with about 200 ng genomic DNA, equivalent to 30,000 or so T cell genomes. Purified libraries were quantified with a Qubit 3.0 fluorometer, sized on a Bioanalyzer 2100, and re-quantified with the KAPA Library Quantification kit. Every immunoSEQ 96-well plate was sequenced on a dedicated single-read 150-cycle Illumina NextSeq 550 flow cell. The original methods were these. The immunoSEQ output contained only junctional sequences without quality scores, so filtering could not match that applied to full-length reads. To assign V/J genes and CDR3, sequences were annotated against IMGT germline references using PyIR, a Python wrapper for IgBLAST v1.9. Reads with weak V/J assignments (E-value above 1e-6), missing CDR3, stop codons, out-of-frame junctions, or ambiguous translated residues were removed. V3J clonotypes were defined as sequences sharing an identical inferred V gene, J gene, and CDR3 amino acid sequence. To compute the percentage overlap between repertoires, the number of shared unique clonotypes was divided by the size of the smaller repertoire. RTK rarefaction, the Chao1 estimator, and Recon v2.1 estimates of unobserved clonotypes were used to assess repertoire richness. Generation probabilities for all TCRbeta clonotypes obtained by the gDNA method from a handful of donors were computed using OLGA. Entries here come from immuneACCESS through TCRdb and include only in-frame sequences with V and J called. Some clones fail to appear in such tables; in the studies checked, an unresolved V gene covers under half of the shortfall, and the cause of the remainder is unknown. That table supplies the V and J calls and clone size; D and trimming were determined from the DNA. Present in this sample are 2.3 million or so clones, approximately 93% of which were seen just once. Under 0.45% of the sample comes from the top ten.

This receptor was obtained from a man younger than 35 in good health. Some clones in this sample may be carry-over from other donors' samples. In this chain, TRBV5-1 is recombined with TRBJ2-3, with no confidently assigned D gene. The source material was naive CD4+ T cells from PBMCs. The cell subset or site label, as the study defines it: CD45RA+ positively selected. The encoded CDR3 is CASSPPAASSTDTQYF. The DNA sequence reads TGCGCCAGCAGCCCCCCGGCCGCCTCTAGCACAGATACGCAGTATTTT.